This T cell receptor beta chain is from a study of identical twins. TCRdb reanalysed the 5' RACE reads using MiXCR and keeps one entry per CDR3 protein. The data hold some 630,000 distinct CDR3 sequences, with roughly 7.1% observed a single time. V was trimmed by 0 bases and J by 10 bases, leaving 10 bases between them. Per germline, CDR1 MGHRA and CDR2 YSYEKL. The CDR3 contains 13 residues. These data also formed part of another study, on yellow fever vaccine responses in identical twins.

The TCR was taken from a woman aged 18-29 years in good health. The chain employs TRBV4-1 and TRBJ2-1; no clear D. Sequencing was performed on PBMCs. CDR3 in DNA: TGCGCCAGCAGCCAAGATGGGCTACGCGAGCAGTTCTTC. This encodes CASSQDGLREQFF.